This T cell receptor beta chain comes out of a study of response to subunit inactivated influenza vaccine (dated by TCRdb to between 2018 and 2020). Background on the whole study: To follow how T cells responded to a trivalent subunit inactivated influenza vaccine, the researchers relied on deep quantitative profiling of the T cell receptor repertoire. Overall study outcomes, separate from this receptor: According to the authors, only a limited number of new T cells may be recruited by each seasonal influenza vaccination.

For this clonotype: Its cognate antigen has yet to be identified. Qualities for individual bases were not recorded, and no much larger clone is one base off.

The CDR3 contains 18 residues, cysteine and phenylalanine counted. Only the CDR3 DNA stays, 54 bases, in frame from base 1. V has 4 bases trimmed and J has 3 bases trimmed; junction bases matching no gene number 13. CDR1 LGHNA and CDR2 YNFKEQ were looked up in the germline V gene. Library construction relied on RT-PCR. TCRdb shows the sequencer as Illumina HiSeq 2500. TCRdb ran its own pipeline on the public reads, namely fastp trimming at Q25 and MiXCR clone calling, and kept in-frame beta chains. Rows matching on CDR3 protein sequence are summarized as one entry with the most common DNA and genes. The sample profile shows roughly 650,000 distinct CDR3 sequences; 14% of them were found once. The ten largest clones take up 6.5% to 8% of the sample.

The TCR comes from a man aged 50 to 59 who received an inactivated influenza vaccine. Donor details come from another sample of the same person, matched by shared clones. The chain is encoded by TRBV4-2 joined to TRBJ2-3, with 10 bases aligning to TRBD2. The sequences come from PBMCs from blood, collected 14 days before vaccination. The DNA is TGTGCCAGCAGCCTGGGACTAGCGAAAGGGATTCGTACAGATACGCAGTATTTT. Translated, it gives CASSLGLAKGIRTDTQYF.